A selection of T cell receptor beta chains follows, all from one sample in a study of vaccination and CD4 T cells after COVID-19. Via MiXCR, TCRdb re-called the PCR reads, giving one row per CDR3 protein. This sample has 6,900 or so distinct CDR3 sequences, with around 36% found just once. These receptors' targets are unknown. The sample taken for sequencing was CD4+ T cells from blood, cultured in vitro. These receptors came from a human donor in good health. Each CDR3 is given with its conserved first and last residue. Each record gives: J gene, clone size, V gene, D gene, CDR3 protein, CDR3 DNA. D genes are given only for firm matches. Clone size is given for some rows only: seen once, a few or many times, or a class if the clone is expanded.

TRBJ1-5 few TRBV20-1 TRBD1 CSARDPWDSLGYSNQPQHF TGCAGTGCTAGGGATCCCTGGGACAGCTTGGGCTATAGCAATCAGCCCCAGCATTTT
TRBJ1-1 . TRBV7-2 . CASERQGSSNTEAFF TGTGCCAGCGAAAGGCAGGGGTCTTCGAACACTGAAGCTTTCTTT
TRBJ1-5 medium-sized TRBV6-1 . CASSDPGGSSNQPQHF TGTGCCAGCAGTGATCCAGGCGGCTCGAGCAATCAGCCCCAGCATTTT
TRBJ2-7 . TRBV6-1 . CASSGVYEQYF TGTGCCAGCAGTGGCGTCTACGAGCAGTACTTC
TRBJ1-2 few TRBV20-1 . CSAQNPSTGNYGYTF TGCAGTGCTCAGAACCCCTCAACAGGAAACTATGGCTACACCTTC
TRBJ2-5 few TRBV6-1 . CASIRTTVETQYF TGTGCCAGCATCCGGACGACAGTAGAGACCCAGTACTTC
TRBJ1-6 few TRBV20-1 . CSARVLLSWGAEGNSPLHF TGCAGTGCTAGAGTCCTTTTGTCGTGGGGGGCAGAGGGTAATTCACCCCTCCACTTT
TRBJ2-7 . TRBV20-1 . CSASVTTVYEQYF TGCAGTGCTAGTGTGACTACTGTCTACGAGCAGTACTTC
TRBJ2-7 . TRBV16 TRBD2 CASSPGLAGGPVEQYF TGTGCCAGCAGCCCGGGACTAGCGGGAGGGCCTGTCGAGCAGTACTTC
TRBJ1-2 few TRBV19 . CASSIDPWTYTF TGTGCCAGTAGTATAGATCCCTGGACTTACACCTTC
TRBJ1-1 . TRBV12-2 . CASRLKSGRTMNTEAFF TGTGCAAGTCGCTTAAAGAGTGGCCGGACCATGAACACTGAAGCTTTCTTT
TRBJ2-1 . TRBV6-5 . CASSYEAGNNEQFF TGTGCCAGCAGTTATGAGGCGGGAAACAATGAGCAGTTCTTC
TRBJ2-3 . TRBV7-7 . CASSLVDSDTQYF TGTGCCAGCAGCTTAGTGGACTCAGATACGCAGTATTTT
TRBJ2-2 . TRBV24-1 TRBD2 CATSDSRSGGLIGTGELFF TGTGCCACCAGTGACTCCCGTAGCGGGGGGCTCATCGGTACCGGGGAGCTGTTTTTT
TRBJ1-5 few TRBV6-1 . CASSRPNQPQHF TGTGCCAGCAGTCGGCCCAATCAGCCCCAGCATTTT
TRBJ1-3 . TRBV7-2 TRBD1 CASSILTGAGNTIYF TGTGCCAGCAGCATTTTGACAGGGGCTGGAAACACCATATATTTT
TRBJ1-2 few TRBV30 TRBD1 CAWSKTRQGNGYTF TGTGCCTGGAGCAAGACCAGACAGGGGAATGGCTACACCTTC
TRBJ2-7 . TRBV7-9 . CASSSDGIGQYF TGCGCCAGCAGCTCCGACGGCATAGGGCAGTACTTC
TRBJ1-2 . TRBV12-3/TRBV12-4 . CASSLAGRDRYGYTF TGTGCCAGCAGTTTAGCAGGCAGGGACCGCTATGGCTACACCTTC
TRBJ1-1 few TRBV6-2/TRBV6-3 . CASSYGQITEAFF TGTGCCAGCAGTTATGGACAGATTACTGAAGCTTTCTTT
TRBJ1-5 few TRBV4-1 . CASSQGLWGTSNQPQHF TGCGCCAGCAGCCAAGGTCTTTGGGGAACCAGCAATCAGCCCCAGCATTTT
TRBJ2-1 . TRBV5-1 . CASSLASISYNEQFF TGCGCCAGCAGCTTGGCTAGTATTTCTTACAATGAGCAGTTCTTC
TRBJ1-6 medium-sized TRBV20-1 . CSARVVGFNSPLHF TGCAGTGCTAGAGTAGTCGGTTTTAATTCACCCCTCCACTTT
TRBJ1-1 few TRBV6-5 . CASSFHTEAFF TGTGCCAGCAGTTTTCACACTGAAGCTTTCTTT
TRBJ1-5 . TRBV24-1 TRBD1 CATSEAGTGSFYQPQHF TGTGCCACCAGTGAAGCCGGGACAGGGTCTTTCTATCAGCCCCAGCATTTT
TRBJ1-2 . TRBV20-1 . CSAMSDSADGYTF TGCAGTGCTATGTCGGACTCGGCGGATGGCTACACCTTC
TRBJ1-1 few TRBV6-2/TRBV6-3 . CASSYGALEAFF TGTGCCAGCAGTTACGGGGCACTTGAAGCTTTCTTT
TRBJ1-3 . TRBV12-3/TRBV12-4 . CASSLWEGSGNTIYF TGTGCCAGCAGTTTATGGGAAGGCTCTGGAAACACCATATATTTT
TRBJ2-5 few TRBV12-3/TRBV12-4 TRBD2 CASSLGRAGGRGFVETQYF TGTGCCAGCAGTCTAGGGAGGGCCGGCGGGAGGGGATTTGTGGAGACCCAGTACTTC
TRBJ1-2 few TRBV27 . CASSFAGTYGYTF TGTGCCAGCAGTTTCGCAGGGACTTATGGCTACACCTTC
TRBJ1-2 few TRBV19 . CASSRGGGYGYTF TGTGCCAGTAGTAGAGGTGGAGGCTATGGCTACACCTTC
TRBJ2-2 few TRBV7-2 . CASSLSTVNTGELFF TGTGCCAGCAGCTTATCGACAGTGAACACCGGGGAGCTGTTTTTT
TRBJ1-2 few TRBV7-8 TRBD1 CASSPGQITNYGYTF TGTGCCAGCAGCCCGGGACAGATAACTAACTATGGCTACACCTTC
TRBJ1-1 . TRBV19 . CASSMGTNTEAFF TGTGCCAGTAGTATGGGGACGAACACTGAAGCTTTCTTT
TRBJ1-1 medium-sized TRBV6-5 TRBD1 CASSYDPGGTEAFF TGTGCCAGCAGTTACGATCCAGGGGGCACTGAAGCTTTCTTT
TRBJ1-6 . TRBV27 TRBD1 CASSQGDSPLHF TGTGCCAGCAGTCAGGGGGATTCACCCCTCCACTTT
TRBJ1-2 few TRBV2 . CASTGTAGAGYTF TGTGCCAGCACGGGGACCGCGGGGGCTGGCTACACCTTC
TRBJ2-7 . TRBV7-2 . CASSLDPVREQYF TGTGCCAGCAGCTTAGACCCGGTCCGCGAGCAGTACTTC
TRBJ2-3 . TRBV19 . CASRRWAGDTQYF TGTGCCAGTAGACGGTGGGCGGGAGATACGCAGTATTTT
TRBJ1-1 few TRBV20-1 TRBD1 CSARTTGLWGQVDTEAFF TGCAGTGCTAGAACCACGGGTTTGTGGGGACAGGTGGACACTGAAGCTTTCTTT